These 8 T cell receptor beta chains were sequenced from one sample in a study of regulatory T cells in long-lasting Graves disease. TCR beta libraries were built with iRepertoire HTBI primers and Arm-PCR of CDR3 regions. In TCRdb, the multiplex PCR reads were re-called with MiXCR into one record per CDR3 protein. The sample contains around 340,000 distinct CDR3 sequences, roughly 21% of which appear only once. Time point denoted: persistent/refractory GD, antithyroid drugs over 5 years with positive TRAb. There was RNA extracted from PBMCs, and the TCR library was made from it. The sample in question was peripheral blood mononuclear cells (PBMCs), obtained when the disease was refractory, from a patient treated with antithyroid drugs. These receptors were taken from a female donor with Graves disease.

This clonotype was observed many times. CDR3 in amino acids: CASSSRRIQETQYF. In DNA form, the CDR3 reads TGTGCCAGCAGTTCACGACGGATCCAAGAGACCCAGTACTTC. J is TRBJ2-5 and V is TRBV28; D is undetermined. Per the germline V gene, CDR1 is MDHEN and CDR2 is SYDVKM. V dropped 4 bases and J dropped 1 base, with 10 bases sitting between them. This CDR3 is built from 14 residues. Using reference TRBV28 and TRBJ2-5 for the parts outside the CDR3, the full variable domain is DVKVTQSSRYLVKRTGEKVFLECVQDMDHENMFWYRQDPGLGLRLIYFSYDVKMKEKGDIPEGYSVSREKKERFSLILESASTNQTSMYLCASSSRRIQETQYFGPGTRLLVL.

This clonotype was counted at least ten times. This chain connects TRBV3-1 to TRBJ2-7; TRBD2 might be the D (5 bases). Trimming took off 0 bases at V and 6 bases at J, with 12 bases between the two ends. The CDR3 is 14 amino acids. From germline, CDR1 is LGHDT and CDR2 YNNKEL (reference sequence). The CDR3 sequence: CASSQDLEAREQYF. DNA for the CDR3: TGTGCCAGCAGCCAAGATTTGGAGGCCCGCGAGCAGTACTTC.

This clonotype was seen at least ten times. The CDR3: CASSPPGQGNSPLHF. CDR3 coding DNA: TGTGCCAGCAGCCCCCCCGGACAGGGGAATTCACCCCTCCACTTT. V usage is TRBV7-2 and J usage is TRBJ1-6; TRBD1 aligns across 9 bases. Trimming took 5 bases from V and 7 from J; bases not matched to a gene: 6. CDR1 is SGHTA and CDR2 is FQGNSA in the germline V gene. The CDR3 is 15 amino acids.

Only a few counts were recorded for this clonotype. The rearrangement uses TRBV4-1 and TRBJ1-1; TRBD1 aligns across 8 bases. Germline values: CDR1 MGHRA, CDR2 YSYEKL. The CDR3 has 16 amino acids. Trimming cost V 1 base and J 4 bases; bases outside gene matches: 8. In DNA form, the CDR3 reads TGCGCCAGCAGCCAAGGGGACAGGCTTTTCAGCACTGAAGCTTTCTTT. It is translated as CASSQGDRLFSTEAFF.

This clonotype was seen just once. J is TRBJ2-7 and V is TRBV4-1, with 9 bases identical to TRBD1. The CDR3 has 16 residues. CDR1 is MGHRA, CDR2 YSYEKL, per germline. V shed 2 bases and J 5 bases; nucleotides not matched to a gene: 10. As DNA, the CDR3 is TGCGCCAGCAGCCAAAGTATCGGGACAGGGTTCCACGAGCAGTACTTC. Amino acids: CASSQSIGTGFHEQYF.

This clonotype has only a few counts. The chain is built from TRBV10-3 and TRBJ1-5; D gene ambiguous. Germline assignment: CDR1 ENHRY and CDR2 SYGVKD. V shed 4 bases and J shed 0 bases, with 7 bases lying between them. The CDR3 length is 14 residues. The CDR3 DNA is TGTGCCATCAGTGGACGGGATAGCAATCAGCCCCAGCATTTT. This sequence encodes CAISGRDSNQPQHF.

The J gene is TRBJ1-5, the V gene TRBV6-2 or TRBV6-3; D is unclear. Germline values: CDR1 MNHEY, CDR2 SVGEGT. Deletions cut 8 bases from V and 9 bases from J, with 11 bases between. The CDR3 consists of 11 residues. The CDR3: CASGWEGPQHF. The CDR3 DNA is TGTGCCAGCGGCTGGGAGGGGCCCCAGCATTTT.

This clonotype has at least ten counts. The chain links TRBV24-1 to TRBJ1-5, with D possibly being TRBD1 (5 bases). The germline V gene encodes CDR1 KGHDR and CDR2 SFDVKD. The CDR3 totals 16 residues. The germline V and J ends were trimmed by 3 bases and 2 bases, with 13 bases remaining between them. In DNA, the CDR3 is TGTGCCACCAGTGATCGCCGGGACGTTGGCAATCAGCCCCAGCATTTT. Protein product: CATSDRRDVGNQPQHF.